This T cell receptor (beta chain) was documented in a study of cytomegalovirus exposure and HLA in healthy donors. Worth noting for this clone: Its antigen is unknown.

V was pared by 0 bases and J by 3 bases, with 6 bases between. The CDR3 covers 13 residues. Germline loops: CDR1 SGHRS, CDR2 YFSETQ. Regarding the study as a whole: Later analysis suggested links between common viral pathogens and several top significant clusters.

Both 60 Vbeta primers and 13 Jbeta primers went into the PCR. The assay was immunoSEQ multiplex PCR, and TCRdb's table has in-frame clones only and misses some. Of under 200,000 clones in the sample, 80% to 85% were seen once. This chain links TRBV5-1 with TRBJ1-1, with D perhaps matching TRBD1 (5 bases). This sequence was found in a boy between 10 and 17 years old in good health and CMV-seronegative. The sample consisted of PBMCs. The CDR3 sequence is CASSLGGDTEAFF. The CDR3 DNA sequence: TGCGCCAGCAGCTTGGGGGGGGACACTGAAGCTTTCTTT.